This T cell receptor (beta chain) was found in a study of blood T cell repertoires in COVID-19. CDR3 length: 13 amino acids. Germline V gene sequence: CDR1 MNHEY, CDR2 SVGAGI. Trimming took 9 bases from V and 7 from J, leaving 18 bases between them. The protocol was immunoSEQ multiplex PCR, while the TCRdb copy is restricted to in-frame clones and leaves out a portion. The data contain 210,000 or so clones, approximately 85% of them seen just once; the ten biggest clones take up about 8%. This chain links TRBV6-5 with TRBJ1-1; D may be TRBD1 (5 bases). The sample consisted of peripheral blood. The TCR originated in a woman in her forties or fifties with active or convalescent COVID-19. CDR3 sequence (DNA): TGTGCCAGTAACGTTGGGGGGGAAGGTGAAGCTTTCTTT. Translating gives CASNVGGEGEAFF.